Listed here is a single T cell receptor (beta chain). This record comes from a study of shared clonotypes between healthy human individuals. CDR3 size: 17 residues. CDR1 and CDR2 from the germline V gene are SGHRS and YFSETQ. V was clipped by 1 base and J by 2 bases; unmatched bases: 5. Researchers partitioned CD4+ cells into CD45RA+ naive and CD45RA-negative memory subsets. The study ran the assay at deep level. Clones were sequenced by immunoSEQ multiplex PCR, and TCRdb holds only the in-frame ones, with some missing. This sample has fewer than 1.8 million clones, with about 98.5% found just once. Material for sequencing was naive CD4+ T cells sorted from blood. Documented subset: CD45RA+ positively selected. The rearrangement joins TRBV5-1 to TRBJ2-2, with 10 bases identical to TRBD2. The sequence was collected from a man younger than 45 in good health. The CDR3 DNA is TGCGCCAGCAGCTTGTTCCTAGCGGGAGATAACACCGGGGAGCTGTTTTTT. The encoded protein is CASSLFLAGDNTGELFF.